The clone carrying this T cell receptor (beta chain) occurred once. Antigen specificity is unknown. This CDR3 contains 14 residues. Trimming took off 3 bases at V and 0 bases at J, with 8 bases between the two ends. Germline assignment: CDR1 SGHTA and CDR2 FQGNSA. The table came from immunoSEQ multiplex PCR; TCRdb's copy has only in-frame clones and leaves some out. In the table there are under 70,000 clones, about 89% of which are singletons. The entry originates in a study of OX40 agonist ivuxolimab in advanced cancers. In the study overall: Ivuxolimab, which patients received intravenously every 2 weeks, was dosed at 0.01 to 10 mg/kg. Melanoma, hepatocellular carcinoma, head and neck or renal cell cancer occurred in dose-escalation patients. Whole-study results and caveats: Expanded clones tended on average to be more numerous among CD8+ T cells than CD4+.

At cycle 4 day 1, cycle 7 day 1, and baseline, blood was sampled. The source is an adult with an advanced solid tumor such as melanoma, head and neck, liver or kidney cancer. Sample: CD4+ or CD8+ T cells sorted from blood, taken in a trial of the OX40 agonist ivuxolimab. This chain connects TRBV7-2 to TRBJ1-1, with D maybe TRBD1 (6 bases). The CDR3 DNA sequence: TGTGCCAGCAGCTTCCGGACAGTGAACACTGAAGCTTTCTTT. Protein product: CASSFRTVNTEAFF.